A single sample gave rise to the 18 T cell receptor beta chains below, sequenced in a study of neurological immune-mediated disorders. TCRdb itself ran the 5' RACE reads through MiXCR, one entry per CDR3 protein. Here the sample spans about 66,000 distinct CDR3 sequences, approximately 5% being singletons. The sequenced material came from PBMCs. The source of these receptors is a woman in her sixties or seventies with multiple sclerosis.

This clonotype was counted ten times or more. A much larger clone lies a single base off, so this may be a read error. V and J are TRBV3-1 and TRBJ1-5; D remains unclear. Germline V gene sequence: CDR1 LGHDT, CDR2 YNNKEL (reference sequence). CDR3 length equals 12 residues. The CDR3 DNA reads as TGTGCCAGCAGCCAAGAAGGTCAGCACCAGCATTTT. Protein product: CASSQEGQHQHF.

This clonotype has ten or more counts. This sequence joins TRBV7-9 and TRBJ2-7, with 8 positions matching TRBD2. The length of the CDR3 is 12 residues. Germline CDR1 reads SEHNR; CDR2 reads FQNEAQ (reference sequence). The junction had 3 bases not matched to a gene; V was cut back by 1 base and J by 10 bases. The CDR3 region is CASSLELAAQYF. In DNA, the CDR3 is TGTGCCAGCAGCTTAGAACTAGCGGCCCAGTACTTC.

Many counts were recorded for this clonotype. CDR3 region: CASSATAGANEQFF. Written as DNA, the CDR3 is TGTGCCAGCAGCGCAACTGCCGGGGCCAATGAGCAGTTCTTC. V is TRBV7-2 and J is TRBJ2-1; D tentatively fits TRBD1 or TRBD2 (5 bases each). Trimming shortened V by 5 bases and J by 6 bases, and 14 bases separated the two germline ends. CDR1 SGHTA and CDR2 FQGNSA come from the germline V gene. The CDR3 contains 14 residues.

The chain carries TRBV7-2 and TRBJ1-5; the D gene is possibly TRBD1 (5 bases). Trimming removed 4 bases from V and 4 bases from J, with 11 bases in between. The germline V gene has CDR1 SGHTA and CDR2 FQGNSA. The CDR3 has 14 residues. CDR3 sequence: CASSSTPGNQPQHF. The CDR3 DNA sequence: TGTGCCAGCAGCTCTACCCCAGGGAATCAGCCCCAGCATTTT.

This clonotype was seen a few times. The J gene is TRBJ2-1, the V gene TRBV3-1; D is perhaps TRBD1 (5 bases). Germline lookup yields CDR1 LGHDT and CDR2 YNNKEL (reference sequence). This CDR3 has 13 amino acids. The V end was cut by 1 base, the J end by 6 bases, with 7 bases between. CDR3 nucleotide sequence: TGTGCCAGCAGCCAAGGCAGGGTCAATGAGCAGTTCTTC. Its protein product is CASSQGRVNEQFF.

This clonotype was detected many times. This chain links TRBV7-9 with TRBJ1-1, with TRBD1 matching over 7 bases. In germline, CDR1 is SEHNR, CDR2 FQNEAQ (reference sequence). V lost 4 bases to trimming and J lost 10 bases; unmatched junction nucleotides: 15. The CDR3 contains 15 residues. The CDR3 nucleotides read TGTGCCAGCAGCTCTATTGGGACAGCTATGGGCCCAGCTTTCTTT. This sequence encodes CASSSIGTAMGPAFF.

As concerns this clonotype: This could be a read error, since a much larger clone is one nucleotide away. J is TRBJ2-7 and V is TRBV18; D gene uncertain. The CDR3 is 11 residues long. The V end lost 2 bases, the J end lost 9 bases, and 8 bases lay between the germline ends. CDR1 KGHSH and CDR2 LQKENI come from the germline V gene. The chain's CDR3 is CASSPDRAQYF. DNA of the CDR3: TGTGCCAGCTCACCAGACCGGGCGCAGTACTTC.

In this sample, this clonotype turned up many times. The V and J genes are TRBV7-2 and TRBJ2-5; D is uncertain. Germline V gene sequence: CDR1 SGHTA, CDR2 FQGNSA. There are 12 residues in the CDR3. V was cut by 3 bases and J by 2 bases, with 4 bases left in between. CDR3 protein: CASSLGQETQYF. The CDR3 DNA follows: TGTGCCAGCAGCTTGGGTCAAGAGACCCAGTACTTC. Complete variable domain (other parts from reference TRBV7-2 and TRBJ2-5): GAGVSQSPSNKVTEKGKDVELRCDPISGHTALYWYRQSLGQGLEFLIYFQGNSAPDKSGLPSDRFSAERTGGSVSTLTIQRTQQEDSAVYLCASSLGQETQYFGPGTRLLVL.

Many counts were recorded for this clonotype. The CDR3 DNA follows: TGTGCCACCAGCGTCGCACAGGGGGCAGGGGAGACCCAGTACTTC. This translates into CATSVAQGAGETQYF. The chain carries TRBV15 and TRBJ2-5; 9 positions match TRBD1. The CDR3 consists of 15 residues. V was clipped by 5 bases and J by 5 bases; unmatched bases: 9. CDR1 and CDR2 (germline): LNHNV, YYDKDF (reference sequence).

Ten or more counts support this clonotype. No DNA is shown, since the ends of the CDR3 on it are uncertain; the CDR3 is the one TCRdb lists. The rearrangement joins TRBV29-1 to TRBJ1-1; TRBD1 is taken as the D call from the table, unchecked against the DNA. Per the germline V gene, CDR1 is SQVTM and CDR2 is ANQGSEA. The CDR3 sequence runs 14 residues, both termini included. The CDR3: CSVDSVGKGSEIFF.

This clonotype was counted between two and nine times. The chain is built from TRBV7-3 and TRBJ2-5; D might be TRBD1 (5 bases). CDR1 and CDR2 (germline): SGHTA, FQGTGA. The CDR3 consists of 14 residues. Deletions cut 1 base from V and 4 bases from J, with 10 bases between. The CDR3 DNA is TGTGCCAGCAGCTTAAGGGGCGGCTCAGAGACCCAGTACTTC. Translated: CASSLRGGSETQYF.

This clonotype was detected ten times or more. CDR3 nucleotides: TGTGCCAGCAGGCTAGCGGGAGGATTCGAAGAGACCCAGTACTTC. This translates into CASRLAGGFEETQYF. The genes are TRBV7-6 and TRBJ2-5, with 11 bases matching TRBD2. V lost 6 bases to trimming and J lost 3 bases; unmatched junction nucleotides: 6. Germline assignment: CDR1 SGHVS and CDR2 FNYEAQ. This CDR3 is 15 amino acids long.

This clonotype was recorded at least ten times. This rearrangement joins TRBV10-3 to TRBJ2-1; 7 nucleotides agree with TRBD2. CDR1 and CDR2 (germline): ENHRY, SYGVKD. The CDR3 totals 16 residues. V gave up 5 bases and J gave up 6 bases; unmatched junction bases: 13. The CDR3 sequence: CAISRGSGSGGNEQFF. The CDR3 nucleotides read TGTGCCATCAGTCGGGGGTCTGGGTCGGGGGGCAATGAGCAGTTCTTC.

This clonotype has at least ten counts. This sequence joins TRBV2 and TRBJ1-1; D might be TRBD1 (5 bases). Between the trimmed V and J ends, which lost 5 bases and 5 bases, there was a span of 15 bases. The CDR3 has 14 amino acids. Germline CDR1 SNHLY, CDR2 FYNNEI. This CDR3 is CASSSLEGNTEAFF. The CDR3 nucleotides read TGTGCCAGCAGTTCCCTGGAGGGGAATACTGAAGCTTTCTTT.

This clonotype was recorded many times. The chain employs TRBV20-1 and TRBJ2-3; 8 positions agree with TRBD2. Per the germline V gene, CDR1 is DFQATT and CDR2 is SNEGSKA (reference sequence). This CDR3 comprises 15 residues. Trimming cost V 6 bases and J 2 bases; bases outside gene matches: 10. The CDR3 DNA reads as TGCAGTGCCGAACCCGGGACTAGTCCCACAGATACGCAGTATTTT. Its translation: CSAEPGTSPTDTQYF.

In its sample, this clonotype was seen a few times. The chain links TRBV29-1 to TRBJ2-7; D possibly corresponds to TRBD1 (5 bases). The length of the CDR3 is 13 residues. V gave up 4 bases and J gave up 1 base, with 11 bases separating them. CDR1 is SQVTM, CDR2 ANQGSEA, per germline. Written as DNA, the CDR3 is TGCAGCGTTGTGTCAGGGTGGTCCTACGAGCAGTACTTC. Amino acid sequence: CSVVSGWSYEQYF.

This clonotype was seen many times. V and J are TRBV29-1 and TRBJ1-1; D remains ambiguous. V was trimmed by 4 bases and J by 1 base, leaving 13 bases between them. This CDR3 region has 14 residues. CDR1 SQVTM and CDR2 ANQGSEA come from the germline V gene. CDR3 protein: CSVGLGAGNTEAFF. The CDR3 DNA sequence: TGCAGCGTTGGGTTGGGTGCAGGGAACACTGAAGCTTTCTTT.

This clonotype was recorded many times. The chain recombines TRBV20-1 with TRBJ1-3; maybe TRBD1 (6 bases). CDR3 length: 14 residues. Trimming took off 1 base at V and 3 bases at J, with 10 bases between the two ends. CDR1 is DFQATT and CDR2 is SNEGSKA in the germline V gene (reference sequence). As DNA, the CDR3 is TGCAGTGCTAGAGGGGGGGCGAATGGAAACACCATATATTTT. Protein sequence: CSARGGANGNTIYF.